This TCR beta chain emerged from a study of blood T cells in healthy people across ages. Study results and caveats: Investigators viewed diversity estimates from one million T cells as underestimates, the study reported.

Germline CDR1 and CDR2: SEHNR and FQNEAQ (reference sequence). The CDR3 is 14 amino acids. The V end was cut by 2 bases, the J end by 3 bases, with 11 bases between. As to this clonotype: The antigen remains undetermined.

Primers used in a second PCR of roughly 6 to 12 cycles were a sample-barcoded 5' primer and a J-beta primer mix. Using its own MiXCR run on the 5' RACE reads, TCRdb lists one record per CDR3 protein. The sample lists roughly 830,000 distinct CDR3 sequences, 60% to 80% seen once, with approximately 30% in the top ten. The chain joins TRBV7-9 to TRBJ2-7; TRBD1 might be the D (5 bases). The sequenced sample consisted of blood. The TCR comes from a man under 40 in good health. The CDR3 here is CASSLRARDYEQYF. CDR3 nucleotides: TGTGCCAGCAGCTTAAGGGCCAGGGACTACGAGCAGTACTTC.